This T cell receptor beta chain was sequenced in a study of Ad26.COV2.S vaccination and SARS-CoV-2 variants. Study in general: Participants got Ad26.COV2.S intramuscularly, once or twice 56 days apart.

Documented treatment: approximately 18 received Ad26.COV2.S at low or high dose, single or two shots; a few received placebo; per-sample allocation not given. Day 63 after the first vaccine or placebo injection was the time point for sampling. It was an adult aged 18-55 years in Boston who was the donor. In regard to this clone: Antigen: not known.

Sequenced by immunoSEQ multiplex PCR; TCRdb stores in-frame clones only, minus some. The top ten clones hold more than 7% of a sample with 380,000 or so clones, around four fifths of them seen once. Study results and limitations: Substantial breadth was reported for post-vaccination spike-specific CD8+ and CD4+ T cells.

The sample was peripheral blood, taken in a trial of Ad26.COV2.S vaccine versus placebo. This clonotype was obtained from a person aged 18-60 years who received the Ad26.COV2.S COVID-19 vaccine or a placebo.

The CDR3 nucleotides are TGTGCCAGCACAAAGGGGGACAGCTCCTACGAGCAGTACTTC. It codes for CASTKGDSSYEQYF. The chain is built from TRBV6-5 and TRBJ2-7; TRBD1 matches at 7 bases. CDR1 is MNHEY, CDR2 SVGAGI, per germline. J was trimmed by 0 bases and V by 7 bases; bases with no gene match: 6. This CDR3 is 14 amino acids long.